The 23 T cell receptor beta chains listed next were all sequenced from one sample in a study of cytomegalovirus exposure and HLA in healthy donors. The PCR made use of 60 Vbeta and 13 Jbeta primers. Sequenced by immunoSEQ multiplex PCR; TCRdb stores in-frame clones only, minus some. The table records 100,000 or so clones, 85% to 90% of them present only once. The sample taken for sequencing was PBMCs. All receptors come from a man aged 25-45 years in good health and CMV-seronegative.

The chain couples TRBV27 to TRBJ2-7, with D maybe TRBD1 (5 bases). Trimming took 4 bases from V and 2 from J, leaving 9 bases between them. The germline V gene has CDR1 MNHEY and CDR2 SMNVEV (reference sequence). This CDR3 has 13 residues. CDR3 region: CASSSGPPYEQYF. CDR3 DNA sequence: TGTGCCAGCAGTTCAGGGCCCCCCTACGAGCAGTACTTC.

This chain links TRBV29-1 with TRBJ2-1; 7 nucleotides match TRBD1. Germline assignment: CDR1 SQVTM and CDR2 ANQGSEA. The V segment lost 6 bases and the J segment 6 bases; nucleotides outside the gene matches: 5. This CDR3 has 12 amino acids. CDR3 nucleotide sequence: TGCAGCGTAACGACAGGGCGCAATGAGCAGTTCTTC. Amino acid sequence: CSVTTGRNEQFF.

V gene TRBV7-8 combines with J gene TRBJ1-2; 7 bases are shared with TRBD1. The junction had 5 bases not matched to a gene; V was cut back by 2 bases and J by 2 bases. Germline assignment: CDR1 SGHVS and CDR2 FQNEAQ. The CDR3 has 15 amino acids. The CDR3 DNA sequence: TGTGCCAGCAGCTTAAATGTGGGACAGAACTATGGCTACACCTTC. Translated, it gives CASSLNVGQNYGYTF. Supplemented by reference TRBV7-8 and TRBJ1-2, the full variable domain reads GAGVSQSPRYKVAKRGQDVALRCDPISGHVSLFWYQQALGQGPEFLTYFQNEAQLDKSGLPSDRFFAERPEGSVSTLKIQRTQQEDSAVYLCASSLNVGQNYGYTFGSGTRLTVV.

V and J are TRBV5-1 and TRBJ2-7; D is unresolved. Germline CDR1 SGHRS, CDR2 YFSETQ. The V and J ends lost 5 bases and 0 bases respectively, with 12 bases between them. The CDR3 has 14 amino acids. The CDR3 region is CASSQASLSYEQYF. The CDR3 DNA reads TGCGCCAGCAGTCAGGCGTCCCTCTCCTACGAGCAGTACTTC.

This chain links TRBV4-1 with TRBJ2-2; perhaps TRBD2 as D (5 bases). Germline CDR1 and CDR2: MGHRA and YSYEKL. V was cut by 1 base and J by 3 bases, with 15 bases left in between. The CDR3 contains 17 residues. The CDR3, as DNA: TGCGCCAGCAGCCAAGCGAGCTGGGAGCAATACACCGGGGAGCTGTTTTTT. Translating it yields CASSQASWEQYTGELFF.

This chain connects TRBV15 to TRBJ2-4, with D perhaps matching TRBD1 (6 bases). Germline loops: CDR1 LNHNV, CDR2 YYDKDF (reference sequence). V lost 3 bases to trimming and J lost 2 bases, with 11 bases between them. There are 15 residues in the CDR3. CDR3 sequence: CATSSPGQTKNIQYF. For the CDR3, the DNA is TGTGCCACCAGCAGCCCCGGACAGACCAAAAACATTCAGTACTTC.

The rearrangement links TRBV7-8 to TRBJ2-7, with TRBD2 matching over 7 bases. The V and J ends lost 1 base and 1 base, in that order; junction bases with no gene match: 4. This CDR3 is built from 15 residues. Germline CDR1 reads SGHVS; CDR2 reads FQNEAQ. The CDR3 is CASSLVAGVSYEQYF. CDR3 in DNA: TGTGCCAGCAGCTTAGTGGCGGGAGTTTCCTACGAGCAGTACTTC.

A single count supports this clone. The CDR3 loop is CASSEQSHNEQFF. The CDR3 nucleotides are TGTGCCAGCAGCGAACAGTCACACAATGAGCAGTTCTTC. This sequence joins TRBV21-1 and TRBJ2-1; TRBD1 reflects the table's D call only, with no check against the DNA. TRBV21-1 represents a pseudogene. The CDR3 has 13 amino acids.

The V gene is TRBV11-2, the J gene TRBJ2-1; 11 bases agree with TRBD2. J gave up 6 bases and V 3 bases, and 4 bases lay outside the gene matches. In germline, CDR1 is SGHAT, CDR2 FQNNGV. The CDR3 runs 15 residues. The CDR3 bases are TGTGCCAGCAGCTTCATAGCGGGAGGGCTCAATGAGCAGTTCTTC. Protein: CASSFIAGGLNEQFF. Looking up the rest from reference TRBV11-2 and TRBJ2-1 gives the full variable domain: EAGVAQSPRYKIIEKRQSVAFWCNPISGHATLYWYQQILGQGPKLLIQFQNNGVVDDSQLPKDRFSAERLKGVDSTLKIQPAKLEDSAVYLCASSFIAGGLNEQFFGPGTRLTVL.

This chain uses TRBV7-2 with TRBJ2-7; 7 bases are a match to TRBD2. This CDR3 has 17 amino acids. J was trimmed by 9 bases and V by 5 bases; bases with no gene match: 22. Germline CDR1 reads SGHTA; CDR2 reads FQGNSA. In nucleotides, the CDR3 is TGTGCCAGCAGCCCCGGGCCCACTAGCGTCCTTGGGGCGGGGCAGTACTTC. Translated, it gives CASSPGPTSVLGAGQYF.

V usage is TRBV5-1 and J usage is TRBJ2-1, with TRBD1 identical over 9 bases. This CDR3 contains 14 residues. Germline V gene sequence: CDR1 SGHRS, CDR2 YFSETQ. Trimming cost V 0 bases and J 9 bases; bases outside gene matches: 4. CDR3 sequence: CASSLGQGETEQFF. Here the CDR3 DNA reads TGCGCCAGCAGCTTGGGACAGGGGGAAACTGAGCAGTTCTTC. Drawing the rest from reference TRBV5-1 and TRBJ2-1, the complete variable domain is KAGVTQTPRYLIKTRGQQVTLSCSPISGHRSVSWYQQTPGQGLQFLFEYFSETQRNKGNFPGRFSGRQFSNSRSEMNVSTLELGDSALYLCASSLGQGETEQFFGPGTRLTVL.

V and J are TRBV15 and TRBJ2-7, with 9 bases that match TRBD2. V dropped 1 base and J dropped 6; count of bases not matched to a gene: 7. The CDR3 spans 15 residues. The germline gives CDR1 LNHNV, CDR2 YYDKDF (reference sequence). The CDR3 nucleotides read TGTGCCACCAGCAGAGGTCGGCGGGAGGGGGTCGAGCAGTACTTC. It encodes CATSRGRREGVEQYF.

This sequence joins TRBV2 and TRBJ2-5; no clear D. The CDR3 has 13 residues. CDR1 SNHLY and CDR2 FYNNEI come from the germline V gene. Between the trimmed V and J ends, which lost 8 bases and 0 bases, there was a span of 10 bases. The CDR3 sequence is CASEVEYQETQYF. The CDR3 DNA follows: TGTGCCAGCGAAGTCGAGTACCAAGAGACCCAGTACTTC.

Here the CDR3 DNA reads TGTGCCAGCAGCTTAGAGGCAGGGGGCTTGGAGACCCAGTACTTC. It codes for CASSLEAGGLETQYF. The chain couples TRBV7-6 to TRBJ2-5; 8 nucleotides agree with TRBD1. Germline loops: CDR1 SGHVS, CDR2 FNYEAQ. The J segment lost 5 bases and the V segment lost 1 base, leaving 6 bases of the junction unmatched. The CDR3 loop spans 15 amino acids.

The CDR3 reads CASRRRVDVNNEQFF. The CDR3 DNA sequence: TGTGCCAGCAGACGCAGGGTGGACGTCAACAATGAGCAGTTCTTC. This chain joins TRBV2 and TRBJ2-1; TRBD1 might be the D (5 bases). There are 15 residues in the CDR3. Trimming stripped 6 bases from V and 5 bases from J, with 17 bases between. Germline CDR1 reads SNHLY; CDR2 reads FYNNEI.

The rearrangement uses TRBV5-6 and TRBJ2-5; D might be TRBD1 (6 bases). The CDR3 length is 14 residues. Germline CDR1 is SGHDT and CDR2 is YYEEEE. Trimming took off 4 bases at V and 7 bases at J, with 17 bases between the two ends. The CDR3 coding sequence is TGTGCCAGCAGCCACCGACTCACCAGGGGGACCCAGTACTTC. It is translated as CASSHRLTRGTQYF. Full variable domain (rest looked up from reference TRBV5-6 and TRBJ2-5): DAGVTQSPTHLIKTRGQQVTLRCSPKSGHDTVSWYQQALGQGPQFIFQYYEEEERQRGNFPDRFSGHQFPNYSSELNVNALLLGDSALYLCASSHRLTRGTQYFGPGTRLLVL.

This chain links TRBV4-1 with TRBJ1-5; possibly TRBD1 for D (5 bases). This CDR3 region has 15 residues. CDR1 MGHRA and CDR2 YSYEKL come from the germline V gene. Trimming took off 5 bases at V and 1 base at J, with 12 bases between the two ends. The CDR3 region is CASSIDSNSNQPQHF. The CDR3 DNA follows: TGCGCCAGCAGCATAGACAGCAACAGCAATCAGCCCCAGCATTTT.

The V and J genes are TRBV19 and TRBJ2-1, with TRBD2 matching 13 bases. The germline V gene has CDR1 LNHDA and CDR2 SQIVND (reference sequence). V trimming: 8 bases; J trimming: 4 bases; junction bases outside the gene matches: 8. The CDR3 covers 16 residues. The CDR3 DNA is TGTGCCAGTGGACTAGCGGGGGCCCTGAATTACAATGAGCAGTTCTTC. Its protein product is CASGLAGALNYNEQFF.

This chain connects TRBV5-1 to TRBJ1-6; D is possibly TRBD1 (6 bases). The CDR3 runs to 17 residues. The V end lost 0 bases, the J end lost 7 bases, and 17 bases lay between the germline ends. Germline assignment: CDR1 SGHRS and CDR2 YFSETQ. This CDR3 is CASSLALRGKRNSPLHF. CDR3 sequence (DNA): TGCGCCAGCAGCTTGGCCCTCAGGGGAAAGAGGAATTCACCCCTCCACTTT.

The CDR3 coding sequence is TGTGCCAGCAGCTTGGACAGGGAGTCTGAGCAGTTCTTC. Residues: CASSLDRESEQFF. This rearrangement joins TRBV5-4 to TRBJ2-1; D possibly corresponds to TRBD1 (6 bases). The CDR3 extends over 13 amino acids. CDR1 SGHNT and CDR2 YYREEE come from the germline V gene (reference sequence). Trimming removed 0 bases from V and 9 bases from J, with 10 bases in between.

The count of this clone is one. The V call is TRBV28, the J call TRBJ2-5; 15 bases map to TRBD2. The junction had 11 bases not matched to a gene; V was cut back by 5 bases and J by 4 bases. Germline V lookup: CDR1 MDHEN, CDR2 SYDVKM. This CDR3 contains 18 residues. The CDR3 DNA follows: TGTGCCAGCAGTGGCCAATGGAGGACTAGCGGGAGGGTAGAGACCCAGTACTTC. Translating gives CASSGQWRTSGRVETQYF. Complete variable domain (other parts from reference TRBV28 and TRBJ2-5): DVKVTQSSRYLVKRTGEKVFLECVQDMDHENMFWYRQDPGLGLRLIYFSYDVKMKEKGDIPEGYSVSREKKERFSLILESASTNQTSMYLCASSGQWRTSGRVETQYFGPGTRLLVL.

Concerning this clone: Additional DNA sequences in this sample encode the identical CDR3. The CDR3 DNA follows: TGTGCCAGCAGTGAAGGGGGAGGGAATCAGCCCCAGCATTTT. Protein sequence: CASSEGGGNQPQHF. This rearrangement joins TRBV6-1 to TRBJ1-5; D uncertain. Per germline, CDR1 MNHNS and CDR2 SASEGT. V was clipped by 1 base and J by 4 bases, with 8 bases between them. The CDR3 contains 14 residues.

The chain couples TRBV4-1 to TRBJ2-7; D might be TRBD1 (6 bases). The CDR3 covers 14 residues. CDR1 and CDR2 (germline): MGHRA, YSYEKL. The V gene lost 1 base and the J gene lost 4 bases, with 11 bases spanning the gap. CDR3 sequence (DNA): TGCGCCAGCAGCCAAGTTGCAGGGGTGTACGAGCAGTACTTC. Translated: CASSQVAGVYEQYF.